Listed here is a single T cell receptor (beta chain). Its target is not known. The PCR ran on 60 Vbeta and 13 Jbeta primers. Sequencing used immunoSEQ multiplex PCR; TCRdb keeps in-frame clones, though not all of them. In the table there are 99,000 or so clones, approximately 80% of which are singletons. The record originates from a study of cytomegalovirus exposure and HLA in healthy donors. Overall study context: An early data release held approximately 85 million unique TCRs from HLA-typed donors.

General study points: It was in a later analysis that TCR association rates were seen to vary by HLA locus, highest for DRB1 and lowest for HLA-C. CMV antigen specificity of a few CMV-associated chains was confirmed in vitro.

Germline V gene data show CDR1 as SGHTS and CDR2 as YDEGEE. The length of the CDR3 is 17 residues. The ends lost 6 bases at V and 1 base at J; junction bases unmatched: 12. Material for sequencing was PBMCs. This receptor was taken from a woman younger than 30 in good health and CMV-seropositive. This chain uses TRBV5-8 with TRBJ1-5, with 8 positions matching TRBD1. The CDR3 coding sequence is TGTGCCAGCACCACAGGACAGGGATTTTGGAGCAATCAGCCCCAGCATTTT. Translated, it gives CASTTGQGFWSNQPQHF.